This T cell receptor beta chain is drawn from a study of memory CD4+ T cells and cytomegalovirus serostatus (dated by TCRdb to 2018 to 2020). Regarding the complete study: A total of roughly 33 healthy Belgian adults, of whom 9 were CMV seropositive and 24 were CMV seronegative, were included in the cohort. CD4+ memory TCRbeta repertoires of a Belgian cohort with known cytomegalovirus serostatus were sequenced in order to replicate a published TCR-based CMV serostatus classifier. The paper's findings and limits, for the study overall: Among the 160 or so previously reported CMV-associated TCRbeta sequences, 67 showed up in the CD4+ memory repertoires, with each one found in between one and five individuals. Only CD4+CD45RO+ memory cells were sequenced, unlike the original study, which covered naive and memory CD4+ and CD8+ populations. For CMV serostatus prediction, a median bootstrapped AUC of 0.95 was reached with the original framework, and a median bootstrapped AUC of roughly 0.92 was reached with a US-trained random forest. Results were interpreted as suggesting that the CMV-associated TCR signature is largely present in the CD4+ memory repertoire. On the Belgian cohort, the classifier based on the original framework reached a median bootstrapped AUC of roughly 0.96, with a 95% CI of 0.76-1.00.

Its CDR3 holds 15 amino acids, cysteine through phenylalanine. The sequence is cut down to CDR3 DNA, 45 bases in frame from base 1. The germline V gene encodes CDR1 SGHRS and CDR2 YFSETQ. V sheds 0 bases and J sheds 5 bases, leaving 15 bases between their ends. A FACSAria II was used to sort memory CD4+ T cells, defined as single viable CD3+CD4+CD8-CD45RO+ cells. CMV serostatus was determined with a Roche Elecsys assay detecting serum IgG against CMV pp150, pp28, p38 and p52. After the samples were thawed, total CD4+ T cells were enriched through positive selection using CD4 magnetic microbeads. The samples came from a separate study whose specific focus was interrogating the CD4+ T cell memory repertoire. Peripheral blood mononuclear cells were isolated and cryopreserved following standard operating procedures; serum was stored at -80 °C. The staining relied on CD3-PerCP (BW264/56), CD4-APC (RPA-T4), CD45RO-PE (UCHT1) and CD8-Pacific Orange (3B5) antibodies, and Sytox blue was used to exclude non-viable cells.

Of note for this clone: What antigen it recognizes has not been identified. Base qualities are not provided; no much larger clone lies one nucleotide away.

The Quick-DNA Microprep Kit was used to extract genomic DNA from the sorted cells. Amplification of TCRbeta DNA was done with the immunoSEQ hsTCRbeta kit, following the protocol from the manufacturer. An Illumina MiSeq instrument was used to sequence the TCRbeta libraries. Regarding the original processing steps: Following removal of out-of-frame sequences, some 2,200,000 distinct TCRbeta sequences were retained, with an average of about 63,000 per individual. Each individual was scored by the count of 150 to 200 previously reported CMV-associated TCRbeta sequences and the total productive distinct TCRbeta count. A beta-binomial model was reimplemented in Python, and random forests from scikit-learn, run with default parameters, were trained on data from the US cohort. Classifier performance on the Belgian cohort was summarized as median AUC with percentile confidence intervals over 10,000 bootstrap iterations. TCRdb mirrors the immuneACCESS table, restricted to in-frame sequences. Some clones are absent from its copies; in checked studies, under half trace to an unresolved V gene, and the reason for the others is unknown. That table is the source of V, J and clone size, and D and trimming were worked out from the DNA. This sample gives about 44,000 clones in total; just over 75% of them show up just once. The ten largest make up 1.9% of the sample.

This clonotype was obtained from an adult in good health and CMV-seronegative. The chain joins TRBV5-1 to TRBJ2-7; D gene: possibly TRBD2, on 6 matching bases. Sequencing was done on a sample of memory CD4+ T cells from blood. The CDR3 corresponds to CASSLVGGSVDEQYF. The nucleotide sequence reads as follows: TGCGCCAGCAGCTTGGTTGGGGGGTCCGTAGACGAGCAGTACTTC.